This TCR beta chain was retrieved from a study of OX40 agonist ivuxolimab in advanced cancers. As for the study in general: Three patients responded partially, comprising one with hepatocellular carcinoma and two with cutaneous melanoma. General study points: At 0.1 to 3.0 mg/kg and by week 6, clonal expansion occurred in CD4+ and CD8+ blood T cells.

Of note for this clone: Its antigen is undetermined.

The data were produced by immunoSEQ multiplex PCR, yet TCRdb's version contains in-frame clones alone and is incomplete. This repertoire shows about 26,000 clones, roughly 86% found once; its top ten account for around a fifth. The CDR3 has 14 amino acids. The germline gives CDR1 SGHDT, CDR2 YYEEEE. Trimming pared 4 bases from V and 2 bases from J, leaving 12 bases between. The chain combines TRBV5-6 with TRBJ1-2, with D unresolved. The specimen comprised CD4+ or CD8+ T cells sorted from blood, sampled in a trial of the OX40 agonist ivuxolimab. The receptor was isolated from an adult with an advanced solid tumor such as melanoma, head and neck, liver or kidney cancer. The CDR3 loop reads CASSLGGMNYGYTF. The CDR3 nucleotides are TGTGCCAGCAGCCTAGGTGGGATGAACTATGGCTACACCTTC.